Following are 19 T cell receptor beta chains from one sample sequenced in a study of blood T cell repertoires in COVID-19. Repertoires were generated with immunoSEQ multiplex PCR, while TCRdb's copy carries only in-frame clones and drops some. The data show 27,000 or so clones, with 75% to 95% seen just once and about a sixth held by the top ten. The sample consisted of peripheral blood. These receptors came from a human donor with active COVID-19. The donor label of this sample is uncertain.

The chain couples TRBV7-3 to TRBJ1-1; the match to TRBD1 covers 8 bases. The CDR3 consists of 15 residues. The J segment lost 6 bases and the V segment lost 5 bases, leaving 11 bases of the junction unmatched. Germline CDR1 and CDR2: SGHTA and FQGTGA. The chain's CDR3 is CASSPQGQGRAEAFF. DNA of the CDR3: TGTGCCAGCAGCCCCCAAGGACAGGGTAGGGCTGAAGCTTTCTTT.

The rearrangement uses TRBV6-5 and TRBJ1-2; no firm D call. Trimming pared 0 bases from V and 8 bases from J, leaving 13 bases between. CDR1 MNHEY and CDR2 SVGAGI come from the germline V gene. The length of the CDR3 is 14 residues. The DNA for the CDR3 is TGTGCCAGCAGTTACTCAGGGCCCGCGGGGGGCTACACCTTC. Amino acid sequence: CASSYSGPAGGYTF.

The rearrangement uses TRBV2 and TRBJ2-1; TRBD1 is a possible D gene (6 bases). The CDR3 is 15 residues long. V shed 2 bases and J shed 0 bases, with 8 bases lying between them. CDR1 is SNHLY, CDR2 FYNNEI, per germline. CDR3 sequence reads: CASSEQGSSYNEQFF. The CDR3 nucleotides are TGTGCCAGCAGTGAACAGGGGAGCTCCTACAATGAGCAGTTCTTC.

V gene TRBV5-1 combines with J gene TRBJ1-1, with 8 bases aligning to TRBD1. The V gene end was trimmed by 3 bases and the J gene end by 1 base; junction bases not matched to a gene: 8. The germline gives CDR1 SGHRS, CDR2 YFSETQ. The CDR3 spans 16 residues. DNA of the CDR3: TGCGCCAGCAGCTCAGGACAGGGCGGAGGGAACACTGAAGCTTTCTTT. Protein: CASSSGQGGGNTEAFF.

As DNA, the CDR3 is TGTGCCAGCAGCTTCGAAACCGGGACAGGGAACTATGGCTACACCTTC. As protein: CASSFETGTGNYGYTF. The chain uses TRBV7-2 and TRBJ1-2; 9 positions agree with TRBD1. The V gene's germline CDR1 is SGHTA and CDR2 FQGNSA. The CDR3 is made up of 16 amino acids. Germline trimming cut 3 bases from V and 2 bases from J; bases unmatched to any gene: 7.

V is TRBV28 and J is TRBJ1-2; 7 nucleotides align to TRBD1. The V segment lost 6 bases and the J segment 3 bases; nucleotides outside the gene matches: 10. CDR3 length: 15 residues. Looked up from germline, CDR1 is MDHEN and CDR2 is SYDVKM. The CDR3 DNA reads TGTGCCAGCAGAATAGGGACAGAACTTTACTATGGCTACACCTTC. The encoded protein is CASRIGTELYYGYTF.

This clone appeared once. This rearrangement joins TRBV7-2 to TRBJ2-3; 11 bases align to TRBD2. V was clipped by 5 bases and J by 8 bases; unmatched bases: 12. Per germline, CDR1 SGHTA and CDR2 FQGNSA. This CDR3 has 16 residues. DNA for the CDR3: TGTGCCAGCAGCACCACTAGCGGGGGTCCTCAGGTTACGCAGTATTTT. It specifies CASSTTSGGPQVTQYF.

The chain employs TRBV3-1 (or the pseudogene TRBV3-2) and TRBJ2-1; D gene unclear. Germline V CDR1 and CDR2: LGHDT, YNNKEL (reference sequence). The V end lost 0 bases, the J end lost 10 bases, and 13 bases lay between the germline ends. The CDR3 runs 14 residues. CDR3 sequence reads: CASSQDPWAREQFF. CDR3 DNA: TGTGCCAGCAGCCAAGACCCCTGGGCCCGAGAGCAGTTCTTC.

This chain uses TRBV6-5 with TRBJ2-1; possible D gene TRBD1, 6 bases. Trimming cost V 7 bases and J 4 bases, with 14 bases left between them. Looked up from germline, CDR1 is MNHEY and CDR2 is SVGAGI. The CDR3 has 14 amino acids. CDR3 coding DNA: TGTGCCAGCACCACAGGGAACTTATACAATGAGCAGTTCTTC. Encoded protein: CASTTGNLYNEQFF.

This chain joins TRBV6-1 and TRBJ2-7, with D perhaps TRBD1 (6 bases). This CDR3 has 14 residues. Germline V gene sequence: CDR1 MNHNS, CDR2 SASEGT. The V end lost 3 bases, the J end lost 6 bases, and 15 bases lay between the germline ends. CDR3 residues: CASSETGDLTEQYF. CDR3 DNA sequence: TGTGCCAGCAGTGAGACAGGAGACCTTACCGAGCAGTACTTC.

The rearrangement joins TRBV11-3 to TRBJ2-2, with 9 positions matching TRBD2. In germline, CDR1 is SGHNT, CDR2 YENEEA. The length of the CDR3 is 18 residues. The ends lost 1 base at V and 7 bases at J; junction bases unmatched: 13. The CDR3 protein is CASSLVGGAGGRYGELFF. The CDR3 coding sequence is TGTGCCAGCAGCTTAGTGGGTGGAGCGGGGGGCCGCTACGGGGAGCTGTTTTTT.

This sequence joins TRBV19 and TRBJ2-7; perhaps TRBD1 as D (6 bases). Per germline, CDR1 LNHDA and CDR2 SQIVND (reference sequence). V shed 4 bases and J shed 2 bases, with 15 bases lying between them. CDR3 size: 15 residues. The CDR3 here is CASSTVQGIPYEQYF. CDR3 bases: TGTGCCAGTAGTACCGTGCAGGGGATCCCCTACGAGCAGTACTTC.

The rearrangement joins TRBV5-1 to TRBJ1-6; TRBD1 might be the D (6 bases). V lost 4 bases and J lost 7, with 15 bases in between. The CDR3 consists of 15 residues. In germline, CDR1 is SGHRS, CDR2 YFSETQ. CDR3 loop: CASSGTGWENSPLHF. CDR3 nucleotides: TGCGCCAGCAGCGGAACAGGGTGGGAGAATTCACCCCTCCACTTT. The full variable domain, completed using reference TRBV5-1 and TRBJ1-6, is KAGVTQTPRYLIKTRGQQVTLSCSPISGHRSVSWYQQTPGQGLQFLFEYFSETQRNKGNFPGRFSGRQFSNSRSEMNVSTLELGDSALYLCASSGTGWENSPLHFGNGTRLTVT.

The V gene is TRBV29-1, the J gene TRBJ2-5; 14 bases align to TRBD2. The germline gives CDR1 SQVTM, CDR2 ANQGSEA. The CDR3 runs 14 residues. The V segment lost 7 bases and the J segment 4 bases; nucleotides outside the gene matches: 5. This chain's CDR3 is CSGGGLAGVETQYF. As DNA, the CDR3 is TGCAGCGGGGGGGGACTAGCGGGAGTAGAGACCCAGTACTTC.

The V call is TRBV9, the J call TRBJ2-2; 8 bases agree with TRBD2. Germline V CDR1 and CDR2: SGDLS, YYNGEE. This CDR3 comprises 18 residues. J was trimmed by 0 bases and V by 6 bases; bases with no gene match: 13. The CDR3 sequence: CASTKKSGGVTNTGELFF. The CDR3 nucleotides read TGTGCCAGCACCAAAAAATCCGGGGGGGTAACGAACACCGGGGAGCTGTTTTTT.

V and J are TRBV7-3 and TRBJ2-5; 8 bases align to TRBD2. J was trimmed by 7 bases and V by 5 bases; bases with no gene match: 15. Looked up from germline, CDR1 is SGHTA and CDR2 is FQGTGA. This CDR3 contains 16 residues. This CDR3 is CASSPDSGSSRGTQYF. The DNA for the CDR3 is TGTGCCAGCAGCCCCGACAGCGGGAGTTCTCGGGGGACCCAGTACTTC.

This chain connects TRBV10-3 to TRBJ2-7; TRBD1 aligns across 7 bases. Germline-derived CDR1 and CDR2 are ENHRY and SYGVKD. CDR3 length equals 15 residues. V was clipped by 6 bases and J by 5 bases; unmatched bases: 13. CDR3 coding DNA: TGTGCCATCAGAAACGCCGGGACAGCCCCCAACGAGCAGTACTTC. It codes for CAIRNAGTAPNEQYF.

This chain joins TRBV27 and TRBJ1-3; TRBD1 is a possible D gene (5 bases). Germline V gene data show CDR1 as MNHEY and CDR2 as SMNVEV (reference sequence). The CDR3 is 14 amino acids. V was shortened by 5 bases and J by 0 bases, with 8 bases between the two germline ends. The CDR3 DNA follows: TGTGCCAGCAGTCTGGGGGGCTCTGGAAACACCATATATTTT. This gives the protein CASSLGGSGNTIYF.

The rearrangement joins TRBV28 to TRBJ2-7, with D possibly TRBD2 on 6 matching bases. The V end was cut by 10 bases, the J end by 7 bases, with 26 bases between. There are 15 residues in the CDR3. Germline V gene data show CDR1 as MDHEN and CDR2 as SYDVKM. The CDR3 nucleotides are TGTGCCACCCGGTGGGAAAACGGCCCACGGGAGGAGCAGTACTTC. Translating it yields CATRWENGPREEQYF.